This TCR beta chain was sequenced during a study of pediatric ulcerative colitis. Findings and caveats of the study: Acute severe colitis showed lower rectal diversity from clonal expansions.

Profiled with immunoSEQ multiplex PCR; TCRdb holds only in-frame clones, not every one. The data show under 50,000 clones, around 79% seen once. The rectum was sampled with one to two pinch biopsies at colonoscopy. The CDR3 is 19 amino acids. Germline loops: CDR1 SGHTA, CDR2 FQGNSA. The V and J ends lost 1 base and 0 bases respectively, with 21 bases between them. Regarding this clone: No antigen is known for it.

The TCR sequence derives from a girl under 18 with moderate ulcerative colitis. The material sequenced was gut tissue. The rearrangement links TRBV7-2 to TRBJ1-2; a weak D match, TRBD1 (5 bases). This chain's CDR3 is CASSLVLTAHGTSNYGYTF. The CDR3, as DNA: TGTGCCAGCAGCTTAGTACTCACAGCGCATGGGACCTCTAACTATGGCTACACCTTC. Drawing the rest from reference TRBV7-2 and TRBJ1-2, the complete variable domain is GAGVSQSPSNKVTEKGKDVELRCDPISGHTALYWYRQSLGQGLEFLIYFQGNSAPDKSGLPSDRFSAERTGGSVSTLTIQRTQQEDSAVYLCASSLVLTAHGTSNYGYTFGSGTRLTVV.